Shown below are 18 T cell receptor beta chains from a single sample sequenced in a study of T cell repertoires in ileal Crohn's disease (dated by TCRdb to between 2019 and 2020). Library preparation used the immunoSEQ multiplex PCR assay. What TCRdb holds here is the immuneACCESS table cut down to in-frame rearrangements. Part of the clones is not present; checked against another copy, under half of the missing clones reflect an unresolved V gene, and the others are unexplained. This sample comprises around 14,000 clones, 75% to 85% of them detected only once. Clones ranked in the top ten supply about 18% of the sample. The sequenced material came from ileal tissue. These receptors all come from an adult with Crohn's disease.

This clone was seen just once. The V call is TRBV6-5, the J call TRBJ1-5, with TRBD1 matching over 7 bases. V lost 7 bases, J lost 0 bases, and 6 bases stayed unmatched. CDR3 length: 15 amino acids. Germline-derived CDR1 and CDR2 are MNHEY and SVGAGI. DNA for the CDR3: TGTGCCAGCAAGGCGACAGGGAATAGCAATCAGCCCCAGCATTTT. Translation: CASKATGNSNQPQHF.

The chain has TRBV15 and TRBJ2-3, with no clear D. Germline V CDR1 and CDR2: LNHNV, YYDKDF (reference sequence). With 0 bases removed from V and 0 bases from J, the gap between germline ends came to 4 bases. The CDR3 contains 14 residues. For the CDR3, the DNA is TGTGCCACCAGCAGAGATGTAAGCACAGATACGCAGTATTTT. It codes for CATSRDVSTDTQYF.

V is TRBV2 and J is TRBJ2-3; 11 bases are shared with TRBD1. From germline, CDR1 is SNHLY and CDR2 FYNNEI. This CDR3 is 13 amino acids long. V trimming: 6 bases; J trimming: 5 bases; junction bases outside the gene matches: 1. CDR3 in amino acids: CASRGTGGDTQYF. CDR3 bases: TGTGCCAGCAGAGGGACAGGGGGAGATACGCAGTATTTT.

This clone was detected only a few times. The rearrangement uses TRBV6-1 and TRBJ2-1, with D possibly being TRBD1 (5 bases). The CDR3 is 14 amino acids. V lost 4 bases and J 4 bases, leaving 11 bases between the germline ends. Germline V gives CDR1 MNHNS, CDR2 SASEGT. The chain's CDR3 is CASSAQGGYNEQFF. DNA for the CDR3: TGTGCCAGCAGTGCGCAGGGCGGATACAATGAGCAGTTCTTC.

This sequence joins TRBV5-1 and TRBJ1-2; a possible D gene is TRBD1 (5 bases). V was clipped by 3 bases and J by 2 bases, with 11 bases between them. Germline V gene sequence: CDR1 SGHRS, CDR2 YFSETQ. This CDR3 has 14 amino acids. CDR3 DNA: TGCGCCAGCAGCTACACTGGACAAAACTATGGCTACACCTTC. This translates into CASSYTGQNYGYTF.

The chain is built from TRBV7-2 and TRBJ2-3, with D possibly matching TRBD2 (5 bases). The CDR3 runs 14 residues. Germline lookup yields CDR1 SGHTA and CDR2 FQGNSA. V was shortened by 5 bases and J by 3 bases, with 12 bases between the two germline ends. DNA for the CDR3: TGTGCCAGCAGCCCTGGACTTAAAACAGATACGCAGTATTTT. Amino acids: CASSPGLKTDTQYF.

The chain is built from TRBV4-2 and TRBJ1-6; D call uncertain. Germline CDR1 is LGHNA and CDR2 is YNFKEQ. The CDR3 covers 17 residues. V lost 2 bases and J 1 base, leaving 12 bases between the germline ends. CDR3: CASSQFLGFSYNSPLHF. In DNA, the CDR3 is TGTGCCAGCAGCCAATTTCTAGGCTTTTCCTATAATTCACCCCTCCACTTT.

J is TRBJ2-5 and V is TRBV15, with D tentatively TRBD2 (6 bases). CDR1 and CDR2 from the germline V gene are LNHNV and YYDKDF (reference sequence). The CDR3 is 15 amino acids. V dropped 0 bases and J dropped 3 bases, with 11 bases sitting between them. For the CDR3, the DNA is TGTGCCACCAGCAGAGATCGGGGGTGGGAAGAGACCCAGTACTTC. Translating gives CATSRDRGWEETQYF.

The genes are TRBV30 and TRBJ1-1; D is uncertain. Trimming shortened V by 0 bases and J by 0 bases, and 11 bases separated the two germline ends. CDR1 is GTSNPN, CDR2 SVGIG, per germline (reference sequence). This CDR3 spans 15 amino acids. CDR3 in DNA: TGTGCCTGGAGTGTAGATCCCCACATGAACACTGAAGCTTTCTTT. Its translation: CAWSVDPHMNTEAFF.

This chain connects TRBV11-2 to TRBJ1-1, with D unclear. CDR3 length: 14 amino acids. The V end was cut by 0 bases, the J end by 4 bases, with 9 bases between. Germline values: CDR1 SGHAT, CDR2 FQNNGV. The CDR3 region has the DNA TGTGCCAGCAGCTTAGACAGGTTGGCCACTGAAGCTTTCTTT. It yields the protein CASSLDRLATEAFF.

This chain connects TRBV5-1 to TRBJ2-1; D possibly corresponds to TRBD2 (5 bases). Germline V gene sequence: CDR1 SGHRS, CDR2 YFSETQ. CDR3 length: 15 residues. Trimming stripped 0 bases from V and 0 bases from J, with 7 bases between. CDR3 protein: CASSLGGSSYNEQFF. CDR3 nucleotides: TGCGCCAGCAGCTTGGGTGGGAGCTCCTACAATGAGCAGTTCTTC.

The chain carries TRBV7-2 and TRBJ2-3, with 8 bases that match TRBD2. The CDR3 runs to 13 residues. Germline CDR1 reads SGHTA; CDR2 reads FQGNSA. V was clipped by 1 base and J by 8 bases; unmatched bases: 2. The CDR3 DNA sequence: TGTGCCAGCAGCTTAGACCGGGAGGGTACGCAGTATTTT. Residues: CASSLDREGTQYF.

J is TRBJ2-2 and V is TRBV18; 7 nucleotides agree with TRBD2. J gave up 0 bases and V 4 bases, and 5 bases lay outside the gene matches. The CDR3 totals 16 residues. CDR1 is KGHSH and CDR2 is LQKENI in the germline V gene. The CDR3 bases are TGTGCCAGCTCACTCTTCGGGAGGTCGAACACCGGGGAGCTGTTTTTT. Its translation is CASSLFGRSNTGELFF.

In DNA, the CDR3 is TGTGCCAGCAGGGCCCGCCTGTCACCCCTCCACTTT. Translation: CASRARLSPLHF. This chain joins TRBV2 and TRBJ1-6; D is unresolved. Trimming cost V 6 bases and J 10 bases, with 10 bases left between them. Looked up from germline, CDR1 is SNHLY and CDR2 is FYNNEI. This CDR3 spans 12 amino acids.

This clone showed up just once. V gene TRBV4-1 combines with J gene TRBJ2-3; D might be TRBD1 (6 bases). CDR1 is MGHRA and CDR2 is YSYEKL in the germline V gene. V was trimmed by 3 bases and J by 2 bases, leaving 12 bases between them. The CDR3 has 15 residues. CDR3 loop: CASSHNRENTDTQYF. DNA of the CDR3: TGCGCCAGCAGCCACAACAGGGAAAACACAGATACGCAGTATTTT.

CDR3 bases: TGTGCCAGCAGCCCATCGGCGGGGGCTAATGAAAAACTGTTTTTT. Its translation is CASSPSAGANEKLFF. This sequence joins TRBV9 and TRBJ1-4, with D perhaps TRBD1 (5 bases). V shed 4 bases and J shed 3 bases, with 13 bases lying between them. The V gene's germline CDR1 is SGDLS and CDR2 YYNGEE. CDR3 length: 15 residues.

The chain has TRBV7-9 and TRBJ1-3; D uncertain. The CDR3 is made up of 14 amino acids. Trimming pared 5 bases from V and 6 bases from J, leaving 14 bases between. Germline V lookup: CDR1 SEHNR, CDR2 FQNEAQ (reference sequence). CDR3 amino acids: CASSPPEGANTIYF. The CDR3 bases are TGTGCCAGCAGCCCCCCGGAGGGTGCAAACACCATATATTTT.

The rearrangement joins TRBV9 to TRBJ2-7; 9 nucleotides match TRBD1. The CDR3 spans 15 residues. The germline V gene encodes CDR1 SGDLS and CDR2 YYNGEE. V lost 4 bases, J lost 3 bases, and 8 bases stayed unmatched. The CDR3 region has the DNA TGTGCCAGCAGCCATCGGGACAGGGCAGTCTACGAGCAGTACTTC. This encodes CASSHRDRAVYEQYF.